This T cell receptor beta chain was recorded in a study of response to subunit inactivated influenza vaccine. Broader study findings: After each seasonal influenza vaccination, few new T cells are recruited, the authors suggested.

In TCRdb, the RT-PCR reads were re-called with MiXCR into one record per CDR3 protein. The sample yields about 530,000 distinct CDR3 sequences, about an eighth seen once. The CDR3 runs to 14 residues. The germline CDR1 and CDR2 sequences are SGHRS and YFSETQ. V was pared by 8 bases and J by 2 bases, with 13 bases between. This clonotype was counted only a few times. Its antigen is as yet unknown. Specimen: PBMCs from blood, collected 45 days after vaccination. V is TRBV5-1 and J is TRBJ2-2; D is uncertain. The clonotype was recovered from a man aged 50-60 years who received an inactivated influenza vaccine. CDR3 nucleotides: TGCGCCAGTTCTTTGGACGTAAACACCGGGGAGCTGTTTTTT. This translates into CASSLDVNTGELFF.